This TCR beta chain was sequenced for a study of CD8 T cells in ankylosing spondylitis. Trimming took 3 bases from V and 7 from J; bases not matched to a gene: 7. CDR3 size: 15 residues. CDR1 is SGHRS, CDR2 YFSETQ, per germline. Quantitative 5'-RACE with molecular barcodes produced the TCR beta libraries. MiXCR was run by TCRdb on the 5' RACE reads, yielding one entry per CDR3 protein. This table has 250,000 to 350,000 distinct CDR3 sequences, about a fifth appearing once. This clonotype was detected only a few times. Its antigen is not known. Study conclusions and caveats: Several highly homologous variants formed a TCR beta motif that appeared characteristic of ankylosing spondylitis blood.

This receptor was taken from a female donor with ankylosing spondylitis or in good health (not recorded which). V and J are TRBV5-1 and TRBJ1-2; 12 bases are a match to TRBD1. Material: blood, either unsorted or a sorted T cell fraction (not recorded which). CDR3 sequence reads: CASSSLGTGGIGYTF. In DNA form, the CDR3 reads TGCGCCAGCAGCTCTCTGGGGACAGGGGGCATTGGCTACACCTTC.